Each of the 20 T cell receptor beta chains below was sequenced from the same sample in a study of T cells expressing NK-cell markers. One entry per CDR3 protein, without DNA, is what TCRdb gives after re-calling the 5' RACE reads. This sample contains approximately 550,000 distinct CDR3 sequences. Sequences were obtained from blood T cells: a sorted CD56 or NKG2C T cell subset, CD4+ or CD8+ T cells, or bulk PBMC T cells (not recorded which). The receptors originated from a man aged 18-30 years in good health.

CDR3 sequence reads: CASRQFKGRDPSGANVLTF. This chain links TRBV12-3 or TRBV12-4 with TRBJ2-6; absent DNA, TCRdb's TRBD1 call cannot be checked. CDR3 size: 19 residues.

V is TRBV15 and J is TRBJ2-1. Looked up from germline, CDR1 is LNHNV and CDR2 is YYDKDF (reference sequence). This CDR3 has 11 amino acids. This chain's CDR3 is CATTNNNEQFF.

The CDR3 spells CASSSPVGQINYGYTF. The chain combines TRBV7-9 with TRBJ1-2; TCRdb lists TRBD1, though no DNA is available to test this call. Germline assignment: CDR1 SEHNR and CDR2 FQNEAQ (reference sequence). The CDR3 extends over 16 amino acids.

V gene TRBV5-6 combines with J gene TRBJ1-6; TCRdb lists TRBD1, though no DNA is available to test this call. The germline CDR1 and CDR2 sequences are SGHDT and YYEEEE. This CDR3 has 16 residues. CDR3 sequence: CASSSDRAGWYSPLHF.

This chain links TRBV3-1 with TRBJ2-1. Germline V lookup: CDR1 LGHDT, CDR2 YNNKEL (reference sequence). The CDR3 has 12 amino acids. This chain's CDR3 is CASSRLQDEQFF.

V gene TRBV7-6 combines with J gene TRBJ2-2; TCRdb indicates TRBD2, and absent DNA this call remains unverified. The length of the CDR3 is 15 residues. Germline assignment: CDR1 SGHVS and CDR2 FNYEAQ. CDR3 sequence: CASSLAGTSPEELFF.

The chain recombines TRBV20-1 with TRBJ2-3; TCRdb picks TRBD1, but there is no DNA to check that call. In germline, CDR1 is DFQATT, CDR2 SNEGSKA (reference sequence). This CDR3 is 15 amino acids long. The CDR3 here is CSARTRDWDTDTQYF.

J is TRBJ2-5 and V is TRBV27; TCRdb proposes TRBD2, but this gene call is untestable without DNA. The CDR3 length is 15 residues. Germline CDR1 reads MNHEY; CDR2 reads SMNVEV (reference sequence). CDR3: CASSLFLAGEGTQYF.

This sequence joins TRBV7-8 and TRBJ2-3; as DNA is missing, the TRBD2 call by TCRdb cannot be tested. This CDR3 has 16 amino acids. Germline loops: CDR1 SGHVS, CDR2 FQNEAQ. CDR3 sequence reads: CASSPKSGRALYTQYF.

The rearrangement joins TRBV28 to TRBJ2-7; the D call of TRBD2 rests on TCRdb alone, since no DNA is present to check it. Germline V gene lookup returns CDR1 MDHEN and CDR2 SYDVKM. The CDR3 contains 15 residues. This chain's CDR3 is CASSSTLAATYEQYF.

The J gene is TRBJ2-5, the V gene TRBV14; the D call from TCRdb, TRBD1, cannot be confirmed without DNA. Germline V gene sequence: CDR1 SGHDN, CDR2 FVKESK. The CDR3 loop spans 14 amino acids. CDR3: CASSHRDRRETQYF.

This chain connects TRBV6-5 to TRBJ2-5. CDR3 length equals 16 residues. Germline V gene sequence: CDR1 MNHEY, CDR2 SVGAGI. The CDR3 loop is CASSYSSRTHQETQYF.

The V call is TRBV5-1, the J call TRBJ2-1; the D gene TCRdb calls, TRBD1, cannot be checked with no DNA. CDR1 and CDR2 (germline): SGHRS, YFSETQ. CDR3 length: 19 residues. The CDR3 is CASSLVQGAGARPGNEQFF.

V and J are TRBV7-8 and TRBJ2-3; there is no DNA to check the TCRdb D call of TRBD2. The germline V gene encodes CDR1 SGHVS and CDR2 FQNEAQ. The CDR3 extends over 15 amino acids. The CDR3 region is CASSPIAGITDTQYF.

The V call is TRBV9, the J call TRBJ2-7; without DNA, the TCRdb call of TRBD1 cannot be checked. This CDR3 region has 18 residues. Germline loops: CDR1 SGDLS, CDR2 YYNGEE. This CDR3 is CASSPSQGQGIGSYEQYF.

V and J are TRBV12-3 or TRBV12-4 and TRBJ2-2; with no DNA, the TCRdb D assignment of TRBD2 cannot be verified. The CDR3 sequence is 18 residues long. The CDR3 sequence: CASSPGLAGGPYTGELFF.

This chain uses TRBV20-1 with TRBJ2-3; checking the TCRdb D call of TRBD2 is not possible without DNA. In germline, CDR1 is DFQATT, CDR2 SNEGSKA (reference sequence). The CDR3 is 14 residues long. The CDR3 loop is CSALTSGFTDTQYF.

The V gene is TRBV5-1, the J gene TRBJ2-1; TCRdb's D call of TRBD2 is untestable without DNA. The CDR3 has 15 residues. CDR1 is SGHRS, CDR2 YFSETQ, per germline. The CDR3 loop reads CASSLAGADVHEQFF.

V gene TRBV7-2 combines with J gene TRBJ2-1; lacking DNA, the TRBD1 call made by TCRdb goes unchecked. CDR1 SGHTA and CDR2 FQGNSA come from the germline V gene. CDR3 size: 16 residues. The CDR3 sequence: CASSFGVGQGGDEQFF.

The chain carries TRBV20-1 and TRBJ2-2; TCRdb designates TRBD2, a call that cannot be tested without DNA. The CDR3 covers 14 residues. The germline V gene encodes CDR1 DFQATT and CDR2 SNEGSKA (reference sequence). The CDR3 sequence: CSATLAGDAGELFF.